This T cell receptor beta chain was sequenced for a study of synovial regulatory T cells in juvenile arthritis. Sequencing was performed with immunoSEQ multiplex PCR; in TCRdb, only in-frame clones are kept and a portion is missing. The ten most abundant clones cover 0.71% of a sample with more than 8,000 clones. This TCR was recovered from a donor younger than 30 with juvenile idiopathic arthritis. Source material: Treg cells from blood. Noted subset: remaining (HLA-DR-negative) circulating blood Treg cells.

The CDR3 sequence is CASRQGWTGELFF. This chain links TRBV2 with TRBJ2-2; the TRBD1 assignment by TCRdb is unverifiable without DNA. The CDR3 is made up of 13 amino acids. DNA for this receptor is not on file. Germline lookup yields CDR1 SNHLY and CDR2 FYNNEI. The variable domain in full, completed from reference TRBV2 and TRBJ2-2, reads EPEVTQTPSHQVTQMGQEVILRCVPISNHLYFYWYRQILGQKVEFLVSFYNNEISEKSEIFDDQFSVERPDGSNFTLKIRSTKLEDSAMYFCASRQGWTGELFFGEGSRLTVL.